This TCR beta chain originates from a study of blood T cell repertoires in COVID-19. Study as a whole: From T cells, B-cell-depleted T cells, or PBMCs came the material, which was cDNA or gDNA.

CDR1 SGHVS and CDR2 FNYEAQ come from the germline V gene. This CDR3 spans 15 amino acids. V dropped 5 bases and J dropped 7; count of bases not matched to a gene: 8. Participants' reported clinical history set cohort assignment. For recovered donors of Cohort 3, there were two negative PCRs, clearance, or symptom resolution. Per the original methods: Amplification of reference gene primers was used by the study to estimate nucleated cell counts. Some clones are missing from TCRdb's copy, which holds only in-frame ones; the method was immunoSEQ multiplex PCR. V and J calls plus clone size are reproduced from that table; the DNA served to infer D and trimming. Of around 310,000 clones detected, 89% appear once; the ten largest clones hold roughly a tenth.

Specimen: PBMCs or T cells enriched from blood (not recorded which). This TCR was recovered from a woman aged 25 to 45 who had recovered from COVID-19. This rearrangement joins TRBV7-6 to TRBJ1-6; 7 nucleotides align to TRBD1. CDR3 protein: CASSLSGTVNSPLHF. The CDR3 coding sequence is TGTGCCAGCAGCCTATCCGGGACAGTGAATTCACCCCTCCACTTT.